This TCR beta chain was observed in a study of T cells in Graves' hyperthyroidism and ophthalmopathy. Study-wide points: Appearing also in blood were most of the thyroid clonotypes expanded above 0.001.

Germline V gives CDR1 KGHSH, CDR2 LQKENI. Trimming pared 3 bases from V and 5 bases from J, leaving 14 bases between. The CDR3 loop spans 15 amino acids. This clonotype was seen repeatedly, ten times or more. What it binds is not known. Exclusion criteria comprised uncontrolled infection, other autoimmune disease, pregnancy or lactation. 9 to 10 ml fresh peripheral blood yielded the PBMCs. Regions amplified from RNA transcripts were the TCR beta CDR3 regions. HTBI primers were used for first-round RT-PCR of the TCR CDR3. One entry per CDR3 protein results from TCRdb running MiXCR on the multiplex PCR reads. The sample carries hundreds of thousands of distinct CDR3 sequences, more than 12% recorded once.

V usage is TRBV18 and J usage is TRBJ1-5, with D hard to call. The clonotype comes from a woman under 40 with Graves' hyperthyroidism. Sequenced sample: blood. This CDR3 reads CASSPMASHDQPQHF. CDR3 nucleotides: TGTGCCAGCTCACCGATGGCATCCCACGATCAGCCCCAGCATTTT.